This TCR beta chain is from a study of cytomegalovirus exposure and HLA in healthy donors. It was with 60 Vbeta and 13 Jbeta primers that the PCR ran. Clones were read by immunoSEQ multiplex PCR, and TCRdb kept only the in-frame ones, dropping some. The sample shows 140,000 to 150,000 clones, approximately 79% of them seen only once. There are 15 residues in the CDR3. Trimming pared 7 bases from V and 1 base from J, leaving 13 bases between. Germline lookup yields CDR1 LNHDA and CDR2 SQIVND (reference sequence). The origin of this receptor is a woman aged 25 to 39 in good health and CMV-seronegative. The sample consisted of PBMCs. This rearrangement joins TRBV19 to TRBJ2-2; the D gene is possibly TRBD1 (5 bases). The CDR3 DNA sequence: TGTGCCAGTAACATAAGGGGTGTGAACACCGGGGAGCTGTTTTTT. Translating it yields CASNIRGVNTGELFF.